The clone carrying this TCR beta chain counts as medium-sized. What it binds is unknown. The sort gate was single viable CD3+CD4+CD8-CD45RO+ cells for memory CD4+ T cells. Sequenced by immunoSEQ multiplex PCR; TCRdb stores in-frame clones only, minus some. Of about 54,000 clones listed, 70% to 75% were seen once; the top ten hold roughly 2.7%. These data originate in a study of memory CD4+ T cells and cytomegalovirus serostatus. Findings of the study overall: CMV serostatus prediction reached median AUC approximately 0.95, or 0.91 with US-trained model. Suggested: most of the CMV-linked TCR signature lies in CD4+ memory cells.

Trimming shortened V by 6 bases and J by 7 bases, and 19 bases separated the two germline ends. The CDR3 is 14 residues long. Germline loops: CDR1 SNHLY, CDR2 FYNNEI. The sequence derives from an adult in good health and CMV-seropositive. This sequence joins TRBV2 and TRBJ2-7; D may match TRBD1 or TRBD2 (5 bases each). Sequenced input: memory CD4+ T cells from blood. The CDR3 region has the DNA TGTGCCAGCAGCGAGCAGGGACCTACGAGGGAGCAGTACTTC. This sequence encodes CASSEQGPTREQYF.